Following are 4 T cell receptor beta chains from one sample sequenced in a study of T cells in Graves' hyperthyroidism and ophthalmopathy (dated by TCRdb to about 2019). Libraries were built with multiplex PCR. Sequencer: Illumina HiSeq 2000. The TCR beta CDR3 regions were amplified from the RNA transcripts. A first-round RT-PCR of the TCR CDR3 used the HTBI primer set with the Qiagen OneStep RT-PCR kit. Clones were called with MiXCR by TCRdb after fastp trimmed the public reads at Q25, and only in-frame beta chains were retained. Each CDR3 protein appears once, grouped with its most common genes and DNA. For this sample there are fewer than 450,000 distinct CDR3 sequences; 15% to 20% appear just once. The ten largest clones take up 34% of the sample. Sequencing input: blood. The receptors derive from a woman between 25 and 40 years old with Graves' hyperthyroidism that later progressed to Graves' ophthalmopathy.

This clonotype was observed many times. The chain carries TRBV2 and TRBJ1-6; 7 positions match TRBD1. The germline CDR1 and CDR2 sequences are SNHLY and FYNNEI. The V gene end was trimmed by 7 bases and the J gene end by 1 base; junction bases not matched to a gene: 7. There are 16 residues in the CDR3. The CDR3: CASTPDRVSYNSPLHF. The CDR3 DNA reads TGTGCCAGCACCCCTGACAGGGTGTCCTATAATTCACCCCTCCACTTT.

This clonotype came up many times. The chain joins TRBV2 to TRBJ1-5; a weak D match, TRBD1 (5 bases). The CDR3 extends over 15 amino acids. Trimming shortened V by 2 bases and J by 0 bases, and 8 bases separated the two germline ends. Per germline, CDR1 SNHLY and CDR2 FYNNEI. The CDR3 DNA reads as TGTGCCAGCAGTGAATACAGGAATAGCAATCAGCCCCAGCATTTT. Translating gives CASSEYRNSNQPQHF. Together with reference TRBV2 and TRBJ1-5, the CDR3 gives the full variable domain: EPEVTQTPSHQVTQMGQEVILRCVPISNHLYFYWYRQILGQKVEFLVSFYNNEISEKSEIFDDQFSVERPDGSNFTLKIRSTKLEDSAMYFCASSEYRNSNQPQHFGDGTRLSIL.

The V and J genes are TRBV5-1 and TRBJ1-5; no clear D gene. V shed 2 bases and J shed 7 bases, with 13 bases lying between them. This CDR3 contains 14 residues. Germline loops: CDR1 SGHRS, CDR2 YFSETQ. The chain's CDR3 is CASSFGFGEQPQHF. The CDR3 coding sequence is TGCGCCAGCAGCTTCGGGTTTGGGGAACAGCCCCAGCATTTT.

The table lists this clonotype with a few counts. The gene calls are TRBV24-1 and TRBJ1-1, with unresolved D. Per germline, CDR1 KGHDR and CDR2 SFDVKD. The CDR3 has 12 amino acids. V lost 9 bases, J lost 2 bases, and 9 bases lay in between. The CDR3 coding sequence is TGTGCCACCCAAGGAAAAAACACTGAAGCTTTCTTT. Translating gives CATQGKNTEAFF.